The present entry profiles one T cell receptor (beta chain) with its context. The antigen is undetermined. These data are taken from a study of cytomegalovirus exposure and HLA in healthy donors. Points from the study as a whole: Some TCR beta chains (164 of them) were listed as cytomegalovirus-associated. Clusters of TCRs from the first cohort tended to co-occur in the roughly 120 validation repertoires (as a later analysis found).

Looked up from germline, CDR1 is WSHSY and CDR2 is SAAADI. CDR3 size: 13 residues. V trimming: 5 bases; J trimming: 4 bases; junction bases outside the gene matches: 1. Data came from immunoSEQ multiplex PCR; TCRdb stores just in-frame clones and leaves some out. The repertoire consists of approximately 260,000 clones, with approximately 83% occurring once and the leading ten covering over 0.95%. The clonotype originates from a woman younger than 30 in good health and CMV-seronegative. The material sequenced was PBMCs. The chain couples TRBV10-2 to TRBJ2-5; TRBD2 agrees at 10 bases. The CDR3 DNA sequence: TGCGCCAGCAGTTGGACTAGCGGAGAGACCCAGTACTTC. Encoded protein: CASSWTSGETQYF.